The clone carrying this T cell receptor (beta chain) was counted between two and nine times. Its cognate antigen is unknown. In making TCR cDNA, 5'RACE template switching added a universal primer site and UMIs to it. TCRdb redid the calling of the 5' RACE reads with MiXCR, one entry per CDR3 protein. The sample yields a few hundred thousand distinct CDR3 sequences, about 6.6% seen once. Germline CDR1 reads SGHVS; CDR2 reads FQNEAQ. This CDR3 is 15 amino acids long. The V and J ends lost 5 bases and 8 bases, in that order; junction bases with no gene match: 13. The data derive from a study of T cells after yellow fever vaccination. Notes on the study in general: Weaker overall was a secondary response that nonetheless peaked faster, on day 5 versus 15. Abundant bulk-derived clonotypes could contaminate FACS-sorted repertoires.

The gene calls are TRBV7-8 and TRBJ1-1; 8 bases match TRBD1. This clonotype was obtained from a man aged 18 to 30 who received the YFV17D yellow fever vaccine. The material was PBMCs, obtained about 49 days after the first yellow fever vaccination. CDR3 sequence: CASSTKPGQATEAFF. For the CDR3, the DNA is TGTGCCAGCAGCACTAAGCCGGGACAGGCGACCGAAGCTTTCTTT.